This TCR beta chain was profiled in a study of blood T cell repertoires in COVID-19. Germline CDR1 and CDR2: SGHRS and YFSETQ. The trim removed 5 bases at V and 8 bases at J, leaving 6 bases unmatched. CDR3 length: 14 amino acids. A few counts support this clone. Sequencing was performed with immunoSEQ multiplex PCR; in TCRdb, only in-frame clones are kept and a portion is missing. The table has roughly 150,000 clones, around 82% seen once. This sequence joins TRBV5-1 and TRBJ2-1, with 11 bases aligning to TRBD2. Material for sequencing was PBMCs or T cells enriched from blood (not recorded which). The sequence came from a man aged 50-59 years in a cohort exposed to, infected with or recovered from COVID-19 (not recorded which). CDR3 nucleotide sequence: TGCGCCAGCAGTCTAGCGGGAGGTAGGGATGAGCAGTTCTTC. This codes for CASSLAGGRDEQFF.